These T cell receptor beta chains were read from a single sample in a study of T cell responses to AZD1222 COVID-19 vaccine. Assay used: immunoSEQ multiplex PCR; TCRdb lists only in-frame clones, some missing. Of about 140,000 clones in the sample, about 87% are singletons; the top ten hold more than 5.5%. This specimen was peripheral blood, taken on day 0 of AZD1222 vaccination. Receptors were obtained from an adult in good health. CDR3s leave out the opening cysteine and the closing phenylalanine or tryptophan. D genes are given only for firm matches. Where a row states a size, it is once, few, many or the class of an expanded clone; other rows omit it.

TRBJ1-2,TRBV28,TRBD1,.,ASSYRDRRSSYGYT
TRBJ2-7,TRBV28,TRBD2,.,ASSLTSAGGPYEQY
TRBJ1-1,TRBV6-6,.,.,ASSYRDSNF
TRBJ1-5,TRBV29-1,.,once,SVETGGNQPQH
TRBJ1-3,TRBV4-3,.,.,ASSQDLGISGNTIY
TRBJ1-1,TRBV29-1,TRBD1,.,SAFGTGTIGNTEAF
TRBJ2-7,TRBV6-5,TRBD1,.,ASSYSGRGLHEQY
TRBJ1-2,TRBV7-9,.,.,ASSLGLTANLYGYT
TRBJ1-2,TRBV6-2/TRBV6-3,.,once,ASSYRGYPYGYT
TRBJ1-2,TRBV19,.,.,ASSIGRNYGYT
TRBJ2-4,TRBV28,.,.,ASSSPSPAKNIQY
TRBJ1-1,TRBV6-2/TRBV6-3,TRBD1,.,ASSYTTGGGNTEAF